This is a list of T cell receptor beta chains from one sample in a study of regulatory dendritic cells for organ transplantation. Profiled with immunoSEQ multiplex PCR; TCRdb holds only in-frame clones, not every one. The sample holds under 25,000 clones, 74% seen once. The sequenced sample consisted of memory CD4+ T cells from blood. The receptors here all came from a human donor in good health. Each CDR3 is given without its conserved first and last residue. Each record gives: CDR3 protein, V gene, J gene, D gene. D genes are given only for firm matches.

CDR3 protein: ASSPPGDSNQPQH; V gene: TRBV7-9; J gene: TRBJ1-5; D gene: -
CDR3 protein: AISRQGSSYNEQF; V gene: TRBV10-3; J gene: TRBJ2-1; D gene: TRBD1
CDR3 protein: ASSRDRGTDTQY; V gene: TRBV6-1; J gene: TRBJ2-3; D gene: TRBD1
CDR3 protein: ASSPQGASGNTIY; V gene: TRBV5-4; J gene: TRBJ1-3; D gene: TRBD1
CDR3 protein: ASSLGSRGGATDTQY; V gene: TRBV5-1; J gene: TRBJ2-3; D gene: TRBD2
CDR3 protein: ASSPGTGSFEQY; V gene: TRBV6-1; J gene: TRBJ2-7; D gene: TRBD1
CDR3 protein: ASSFRPVNTEAF; V gene: TRBV6-5; J gene: TRBJ1-1; D gene: -
CDR3 protein: SAAQGYSNQPQH; V gene: TRBV29-1; J gene: TRBJ1-5; D gene: -
CDR3 protein: ASSPSGGDSNTGELF; V gene: TRBV7-8; J gene: TRBJ2-2; D gene: -
CDR3 protein: ASSRDRNTGELF; V gene: TRBV7-8; J gene: TRBJ2-2; D gene: -
CDR3 protein: ASSADRGLNEAF; V gene: TRBV18; J gene: TRBJ1-1; D gene: TRBD1
CDR3 protein: ATKRGELSTDTQY; V gene: TRBV19; J gene: TRBJ2-3; D gene: TRBD2
CDR3 protein: ASSSTTGRDYT; V gene: TRBV6-5; J gene: TRBJ1-2; D gene: -
CDR3 protein: ASSFAGVRGEQF; V gene: TRBV18; J gene: TRBJ2-1; D gene: TRBD2
CDR3 protein: ASSWDRDATEAF; V gene: TRBV6-5; J gene: TRBJ1-1; D gene: TRBD1
CDR3 protein: ASSPSQNSPLH; V gene: TRBV18; J gene: TRBJ1-6; D gene: -
CDR3 protein: ASSSAGFVGETQY; V gene: TRBV5-1; J gene: TRBJ2-5; D gene: -
CDR3 protein: ASSSSRRVDTGSLH; V gene: TRBV7-9; J gene: TRBJ1-6; D gene: -
CDR3 protein: ASSTGEGQPQH; V gene: TRBV2; J gene: TRBJ1-5; D gene: TRBD1
CDR3 protein: ASSRTGGVAKNIQY; V gene: TRBV6-6; J gene: TRBJ2-4; D gene: TRBD1
CDR3 protein: SVDRDRAGDTQY; V gene: TRBV29-1; J gene: TRBJ2-3; D gene: TRBD1
CDR3 protein: ASSSTTGRDYT; V gene: TRBV6-6; J gene: TRBJ1-2; D gene: -
CDR3 protein: ASTNQNLNSNQPQH; V gene: TRBV19; J gene: TRBJ1-5; D gene: -
CDR3 protein: SVALTRGTYEQY; V gene: TRBV29-1; J gene: TRBJ2-7; D gene: -
CDR3 protein: ASSLQGGGALTDTQY; V gene: TRBV5-5; J gene: TRBJ2-3; D gene: -
CDR3 protein: ASSEYLGPATEAF; V gene: TRBV2; J gene: TRBJ1-1; D gene: -
CDR3 protein: ASSPRGAGTVTEAF; V gene: TRBV18; J gene: TRBJ1-1; D gene: TRBD1
CDR3 protein: ASSGEGYSSYEQY; V gene: TRBV11-3; J gene: TRBJ2-7; D gene: TRBD2
CDR3 protein: ATSQVSSGAGEKLF; V gene: TRBV15; J gene: TRBJ1-4; D gene: -
CDR3 protein: ASSAGIVTAGELF; V gene: TRBV9; J gene: TRBJ2-2; D gene: -
CDR3 protein: ASSYSEVSGNTIY; V gene: TRBV6-5; J gene: TRBJ1-3; D gene: -
CDR3 protein: ASSQERLAGSDTQY; V gene: TRBV4-2; J gene: TRBJ2-3; D gene: TRBD2
CDR3 protein: ASSAGTSSYNEQF; V gene: TRBV5-1; J gene: TRBJ2-1; D gene: TRBD2
CDR3 protein: ASRERGVSYEQY; V gene: TRBV2; J gene: TRBJ2-7; D gene: TRBD2
CDR3 protein: ASSQLERSSYEQY; V gene: TRBV7-8; J gene: TRBJ2-7; D gene: -
CDR3 protein: ASSELWGPSPYNEQF; V gene: TRBV6-1; J gene: TRBJ2-1; D gene: -
CDR3 protein: ASSRRAGDSYGYT; V gene: TRBV14; J gene: TRBJ1-2; D gene: -
CDR3 protein: ASSEMGVYSNQPQH; V gene: TRBV6-1; J gene: TRBJ1-5; D gene: -